These 27 T cell receptor beta chains originate from one sample sequenced in a study of blood T cell repertoires in COVID-19. Generated by immunoSEQ multiplex PCR, the TCRdb table keeps only in-frame clones and is missing some. The repertoire consists of approximately 150,000 clones, with 86% occurring once and the leading ten covering over 8%. The specimen sequenced was peripheral blood. All receptors come from a woman aged 55-69 years with acute or convalescent COVID-19.

The rearrangement links TRBV11-2 to TRBJ1-4; no definite D call. Germline-derived CDR1 and CDR2 are SGHAT and FQNNGV. Trimming shortened V by 5 bases and J by 10 bases, and 17 bases separated the two germline ends. The CDR3 is 14 residues long. CDR3 sequence (DNA): TGTGCCAGCAGCGCCTCGATTGCGATCGGAAAACTGTTTTTT. It codes for CASSASIAIGKLFF.

This chain uses TRBV15 with TRBJ2-7, with TRBD1 matching 11 bases. Germline CDR1 reads LNHNV; CDR2 reads YYDKDF (reference sequence). The CDR3 runs to 15 residues. Trimming cost V 1 base and J 4 bases; bases outside gene matches: 3. The chain's CDR3 is CATSRGGTGGYEQYF. The CDR3 region has the DNA TGTGCCACCAGCAGAGGGGGGACAGGGGGGTACGAGCAGTACTTC.

The gene calls are TRBV2 and TRBJ2-5; TRBD2 aligns across 8 bases. Germline-derived CDR1 and CDR2 are SNHLY and FYNNEI. V lost 8 bases and J lost 4; bases outside the gene matches: 9. The CDR3 extends over 14 amino acids. The CDR3 DNA sequence: TGTGCCAGCTTCCCGGGACTAGTGTTAGAGACCCAGTACTTC. It yields the protein CASFPGLVLETQYF.

J is TRBJ2-1 and V is TRBV28; 10 bases map to TRBD2. This CDR3 comprises 17 residues. CDR1 and CDR2 from the germline V gene are MDHEN and SYDVKM. V gave up 2 bases and J gave up 8 bases; unmatched junction bases: 12. This CDR3 is CASSLPPGAGGRHEQFF. The CDR3 DNA reads TGTGCCAGCAGTTTACCCCCTGGAGCGGGGGGGCGTCATGAGCAGTTCTTC.

In this sample, this clone turned up once. This chain connects TRBV9 to TRBJ2-3; 9 bases match TRBD2. V lost 3 bases to trimming and J lost 2 bases; unmatched junction nucleotides: 4. There are 15 residues in the CDR3. From germline, CDR1 is SGDLS and CDR2 YYNGEE. The chain's CDR3 is CASSAGLANTDTQYF. CDR3 DNA: TGTGCCAGCAGCGCCGGACTAGCGAACACAGATACGCAGTATTTT.

The chain is built from TRBV7-2 and TRBJ1-2, with 9 bases that match TRBD1. The CDR3 has 16 amino acids. Germline loops: CDR1 SGHTA, CDR2 FQGNSA. With 5 bases clipped from V and 2 bases from J, the junction kept 9 bases outside the gene matches. CDR3 in DNA: TGTGCCAGCAGCCCCGGGACAGGGAGGGTCAACTATGGCTACACCTTC. Translation: CASSPGTGRVNYGYTF.

This chain's CDR3 is CASSSGQGGETQYF. For the CDR3, the DNA is TGTGCCAGCAGCTCCGGGCAGGGTGGAGAGACCCAGTACTTC. The chain links TRBV7-3 to TRBJ2-5; D is possibly TRBD1 (5 bases). Germline V gives CDR1 SGHTA, CDR2 FQGTGA. V was clipped by 4 bases and J by 4 bases, with 13 bases between them. This CDR3 comprises 14 residues.

DNA of the CDR3: TGCAGTGCTAGTGAAGAGGGGGTTAATTCACCCCTCCACTTT. It specifies CSASEEGVNSPLHF. V usage is TRBV20-1 and J usage is TRBJ1-6; TRBD1 might be the D (6 bases). V shed 3 bases and J shed 6 bases, with 12 bases lying between them. The CDR3 runs 14 residues. Germline CDR1 and CDR2: DFQATT and SNEGSKA (reference sequence).

The chain has TRBV13 and TRBJ1-1; possible D gene TRBD1, 6 bases. This CDR3 has 11 residues. The V and J ends lost 6 bases and 7 bases respectively, with 9 bases between them. The germline CDR1 and CDR2 sequences are PRHDT and FYEKMQ (reference sequence). CDR3 in amino acids: CASRQGIEAFF. Here the CDR3 DNA reads TGTGCCAGCAGACAGGGAATTGAAGCTTTCTTT.

The chain employs TRBV7-2 and TRBJ1-4; the D is unclear. This CDR3 comprises 14 residues. Germline assignment: CDR1 SGHTA and CDR2 FQGNSA. V was shortened by 5 bases and J by 8 bases, with 15 bases between the two germline ends. The CDR3 loop reads CASSPSEGGEKLFF. CDR3 nucleotide sequence: TGTGCCAGCAGCCCCAGTGAGGGTGGCGAAAAACTGTTTTTT.

The chain recombines TRBV28 with TRBJ1-5, with 9 bases aligning to TRBD1. Germline CDR1 and CDR2: MDHEN and SYDVKM. There are 14 residues in the CDR3. With V trimmed by 6 bases and J by 6 bases, 6 bases remained unmatched. The CDR3 bases are TGTGCCAGCAGGGCGACAGGGGGAGGTCAGCCCCAGCATTTT. It is translated as CASRATGGGQPQHF.

V gene TRBV5-5 combines with J gene TRBJ2-7; 10 bases fit TRBD1. Germline CDR1 reads SGHKS; CDR2 reads YYEKEE (reference sequence). The V and J ends lost 4 bases and 3 bases, in that order; junction bases with no gene match: 10. The CDR3 runs 16 residues. In DNA form, the CDR3 reads TGTGCCAGCAGCCTAATTCCGGGACAGGGGTTCTACGAGCAGTACTTC. The encoded protein is CASSLIPGQGFYEQYF.

This rearrangement joins TRBV5-1 to TRBJ1-2, with 10 positions matching TRBD1. V trimming: 4 bases; J trimming: 7 bases; junction bases outside the gene matches: 4. Germline V gene data show CDR1 as SGHRS and CDR2 as YFSETQ. The CDR3 is 13 amino acids. CDR3 sequence: CASSAGTGVGYTF. In nucleotides, the CDR3 is TGCGCCAGCAGCGCCGGGACAGGGGTTGGCTACACCTTC.

V is TRBV10-1 and J is TRBJ2-7, with D perhaps TRBD2 (6 bases). Germline loops: CDR1 WNHNN, CDR2 SYGVQD (reference sequence). The CDR3 extends over 14 amino acids. Trimming took off 9 bases at V and 3 bases at J, with 18 bases between the two ends. This chain's CDR3 is CASSIGRIIYEQYF. The CDR3 nucleotides are TGCGCCAGTAGCATAGGGAGGATTATCTACGAGCAGTACTTC.

The J gene is TRBJ2-2, the V gene TRBV21-1; the D segment call TRBD1 is taken from the table without a DNA check. TRBV21-1 is an annotated pseudogene. This CDR3 is built from 19 residues. The CDR3 reads CASSKEWTGRPLNTGELFF. The CDR3 DNA is TGTGCCAGCAGCAAAGAATGGACAGGGCGCCCACTGAACACCGGGGAGCTGTTTTTT.

This chain connects TRBV5-1 to TRBJ2-1; weak D call: TRBD1 (5 bases). V was pared by 3 bases and J by 0 bases, with 10 bases between. CDR3 length equals 15 residues. Germline CDR1 SGHRS, CDR2 YFSETQ. In DNA form, the CDR3 reads TGCGCCAGCAGCTCGGACACGAGCTCCTACAATGAGCAGTTCTTC. Protein: CASSSDTSSYNEQFF.

The V gene is TRBV7-2, the J gene TRBJ1-3; the match to TRBD1 covers 7 bases. The CDR3 spans 16 residues. V lost 5 bases and J lost 0; bases outside the gene matches: 7. CDR1 SGHTA and CDR2 FQGNSA come from the germline V gene. The DNA of the CDR3 is TGTGCCAGCAGCAGCAACAGGGGCTACTCTGGAAACACCATATATTTT. Residues: CASSSNRGYSGNTIYF.

The rearrangement joins TRBV4-1 to TRBJ2-3; TRBD2 agrees at 9 bases. This CDR3 region has 15 residues. Losses at the gene ends were 4 bases for V and 0 bases for J; bases not matched to a gene: 2. In germline, CDR1 is MGHRA, CDR2 YSYEKL. In DNA form, the CDR3 reads TGCGCCAGCAGCCTAGCGGGGGCAAGCACAGATACGCAGTATTTT. It is translated as CASSLAGASTDTQYF.

V gene TRBV6-1 combines with J gene TRBJ2-1, with 9 positions matching TRBD2. Germline assignment: CDR1 MNHNS and CDR2 SASEGT. V was pared by 2 bases and J by 4 bases, with 6 bases of the junction left unmatched. This CDR3 comprises 16 residues. This chain's CDR3 is CASSETERGAYNEQFF. CDR3 bases: TGTGCCAGCAGTGAAACTGAGCGGGGGGCGTACAATGAGCAGTTCTTC.

The V gene is TRBV6-1, the J gene TRBJ2-6; possible D gene TRBD2, 5 bases. CDR1 and CDR2 (germline): MNHNS, SASEGT. CDR3 length: 18 amino acids. Trimming cost V 0 bases and J 2 bases, with 14 bases left between them. The CDR3 region has the DNA TGTGCCAGCAGTGAAGCGGGAACTGGGGAGCCTGGGGCCAACGTCCTGACTTTC. This gives the protein CASSEAGTGEPGANVLTF.

The J gene is TRBJ2-7, the V gene TRBV7-9; 11 bases line up with TRBD1. V trimming: 1 base; J trimming: 6 bases; junction bases outside the gene matches: 2. The CDR3 is 14 residues long. Germline V lookup: CDR1 SEHNR, CDR2 FQNEAQ (reference sequence). CDR3 residues: CASSLVGTGGEQYF. The CDR3 nucleotides read TGTGCCAGCAGCTTAGTTGGGACAGGGGGCGAGCAGTACTTC.

V and J are TRBV6-5 and TRBJ2-2, with a tentative D call TRBD1 (5 bases). From germline, CDR1 is MNHEY and CDR2 SVGAGI. V lost 0 bases and J 9 bases, leaving 14 bases between the germline ends. This CDR3 comprises 15 residues. CDR3 residues: CASSYSKTGTRELFF. For the CDR3, the DNA is TGTGCCAGCAGTTACTCGAAAACAGGCACGCGGGAGCTGTTTTTT.

In its sample, this clone was seen once. The gene calls are TRBV10-1 and TRBJ1-2; 11 bases agree with TRBD1. With 4 bases clipped from V and 7 bases from J, the junction kept 2 bases outside the gene matches. Germline CDR1 reads WNHNN; CDR2 reads SYGVQD (reference sequence). The CDR3 contains 13 residues. The CDR3 is CASSGTGGFGYTF. CDR3 DNA: TGCGCCAGCAGTGGGACAGGGGGCTTTGGCTACACCTTC.

The chain combines TRBV18 with TRBJ1-5; possibly TRBD1 for D (5 bases). The CDR3 loop spans 14 amino acids. CDR1 and CDR2 (germline): KGHSH, LQKENI. The V and J ends lost 2 bases and 2 bases respectively, with 7 bases between them. The CDR3 DNA reads TGTGCCAGCTCACCAGGAGGGGGCAATCAGCCCCAGCATTTT. This encodes CASSPGGGNQPQHF.

This chain uses TRBV6-6 with TRBJ2-2; 11 bases agree with TRBD2. V was pared by 7 bases and J by 2 bases, with 3 bases of the junction left unmatched. The V gene's germline CDR1 is MNHNY and CDR2 SVGAGI (reference sequence). The CDR3 runs to 15 residues. The CDR3 sequence is CASNSGGGNTGELFF. The DNA of the CDR3 is TGTGCCAGCAATAGCGGGGGGGGTAACACCGGGGAGCTGTTTTTT.

The chain links TRBV5-1 to TRBJ1-6; TRBD1 aligns across 7 bases. With 4 bases clipped from V and 10 bases from J, the junction kept 8 bases outside the gene matches. CDR3 size: 14 residues. CDR1 and CDR2 (germline): SGHRS, YFSETQ. The CDR3: CASSEGTVASPLHF. In DNA form, the CDR3 reads TGCGCCAGCAGCGAAGGGACAGTTGCCTCACCCCTCCACTTT.

Written as DNA, the CDR3 is TGTGCCAGCAGCACCCGACAGGGGCGAGACACTGAAGCTTTCTTT. It specifies CASSTRQGRDTEAFF. This sequence joins TRBV13 and TRBJ1-1, with 8 bases identical to TRBD1. The V segment lost 5 bases and the J segment 3 bases; nucleotides outside the gene matches: 8. The CDR3 length is 15 residues. Germline V gene data show CDR1 as PRHDT and CDR2 as FYEKMQ (reference sequence).